These T cell receptor beta chains were read from a single sample in a study of cytomegalovirus exposure and HLA in healthy donors. Clones were sequenced by immunoSEQ multiplex PCR, and TCRdb holds only the in-frame ones, with some missing. The table lists under 200,000 clones, 60% to 85% of them singletons, with about 1.3% in the top ten. The sequenced sample consisted of PBMCs. The receptors were sampled from a woman in her twenties or thirties in good health and CMV-seronegative. Each CDR3 is given with its conserved first and last residue. Fields, in order: CDR3 length, V gene, CDR3 protein.

>12|TRBV2
CASSGPPNEQFF
>15|TRBV27
CASRRQGAAGNTIYF
>17|TRBV7-9
CASSRPGGSRGTDTQYF
>18|TRBV28
CASSTIRTGERMNTEAFF
>15|TRBV6-1
CASRGGTVRTNEQFF
>14|TRBV6-5
CASSRGDSNQPQHF
>14|TRBV28
CASTKAGGRKTQYF
>15|TRBV6-5
CASSSPGQLYYEQYF
>12|TRBV28
CAAHRGNQPQHF
>11|TRBV2
CASSGDSGYTF
>14|TRBV6-6
CASSGTGTGNTIYF
>16|TRBV7-9
CASSQLDPGFGTEAFF
>15|TRBV5-1
CASSSNSGGALEQYF
>15|TRBV7-2
CASSLYSGGANEQFF
>16|TRBV5-4
CASSFPFPGQGDTQYF
>14|TRBV28
CASRPPVTTGPQHF
>15|TRBV5-6
CASSLRETDYYGYTF
>15|TRBV2
CASSKRGGTYNEQFF
>13|TRBV10-3
CAISGTSTDTQYF
>23|TRBV2
CASSRDPGSRGGLFGAAGETQYF
>18|TRBV28
CASSLSGLAGGRQETQYF
>15|TRBV7-9
CASSSTSGAGLGYTF
>15|TRBV5-6
CASSWTGANTGELFF
>14|TRBV6-1
CASGPGRLSSGAFF
>15|TRBV9
CASSVTGVGVNEQYF
>13|TRBV27
CASSPLVGDTIYF
>12|TRBV11-2
CASSLGPGEQFF
>13|TRBV10-3
CAIRTVSSYEQYF
>16|TRBV7-2
CASSPFPGGSHYEQYF
>16|TRBV5-4
CASSPDRSSGANVLTF
>16|TRBV6-1
CASSELGHGANYGYTF
>14|TRBV4-1
CASSPSLIAYGYTF
>15|TRBV9
CASSPTGTRIYGYTF
>14|TRBV13
CASSFLRANTEAFF
>17|TRBV7-9
CSSSLWVVGQKYYEQYF
>13|TRBV6-1
CASTRTGAEKLFF